These 13 T cell receptor beta chains were sequenced from one sample in a study of blood T cell repertoires in COVID-19. Here immunoSEQ multiplex PCR was the method, and the copy in TCRdb shows in-frame clones only, minus some. The table shows 100,000 or so clones, with approximately 82% occurring only once. Sequences were obtained from peripheral blood. The receptor source for this set is a man in his fifties or sixties with active or convalescent COVID-19.

The chain recombines TRBV6-5 with TRBJ1-2, with D hard to call. CDR3 length: 14 residues. V dropped 6 bases and J dropped 7 bases, with 18 bases sitting between them. Germline CDR1 and CDR2: MNHEY and SVGAGI. CDR3 in DNA: TGTGCCAGCAGCCAACCAGGTGATTGGGTTGGCTACACCTTC. It yields the protein CASSQPGDWVGYTF.

The chain combines TRBV27 with TRBJ2-7, with D unresolved. Germline CDR1 reads MNHEY; CDR2 reads SMNVEV (reference sequence). The CDR3 length is 15 residues. V lost 4 bases to trimming and J lost 3 bases, with 16 bases between them. The CDR3: CASSSSQTSSYEQYF. The DNA for the CDR3 is TGTGCCAGCAGTTCCTCCCAGACATCCAGCTACGAGCAGTACTTC.

This clone was seen a handful of times. This rearrangement joins TRBV12-3 or TRBV12-4 to TRBJ1-2; no firm D call. This CDR3 is built from 12 residues. The V and J ends lost 6 bases and 6 bases respectively, with 11 bases between them. CDR3 amino acids: CASREVGNGYTF. The CDR3 DNA follows: TGTGCCAGCAGGGAGGTTGGGAATGGCTACACCTTC.

J is TRBJ2-7 and V is TRBV29-1; 8 nucleotides align to TRBD1. There are 11 residues in the CDR3. The V gene's germline CDR1 is SQVTM and CDR2 ANQGSEA. The V segment lost 7 bases and the J segment 5 bases; nucleotides outside the gene matches: 4. CDR3 protein: CSGTGNHEQYF. The DNA for the CDR3 is TGCAGCGGGACAGGGAACCACGAGCAGTACTTC.

V is TRBV28 and J is TRBJ1-1; 9 bases line up with TRBD1. Germline-derived CDR1 and CDR2 are MDHEN and SYDVKM. This CDR3 is built from 15 residues. J gave up 5 bases and V 4 bases, and 8 bases lay outside the gene matches. The CDR3 region is CASSSGQGSLTEAFF. CDR3 bases: TGTGCCAGCAGTTCTGGACAGGGGAGTTTAACTGAAGCTTTCTTT.

This clone was seen just once. The rearrangement joins TRBV29-1 to TRBJ1-2; D unclear. This CDR3 spans 14 amino acids. Trimming removed 7 bases from V and 5 bases from J, with 20 bases in between. Germline CDR1 is SQVTM and CDR2 is ANQGSEA. This chain's CDR3 is CSAADALGGYGYTF. The CDR3 region has the DNA TGCAGCGCCGCGGACGCTCTCGGAGGGTATGGCTACACCTTC.

The chain links TRBV11-3 to TRBJ2-1, with TRBD2 as a possible D gene (6 bases). The length of the CDR3 is 16 residues. V lost 3 bases, J lost 0 bases, and 12 bases lay in between. The germline V gene encodes CDR1 SGHNT and CDR2 YENEEA. As DNA, the CDR3 is TGTGCCAGCAGCTTTTCCTACGGGAGCTCCTACAATGAGCAGTTCTTC. Amino acid sequence: CASSFSYGSSYNEQFF.

V is TRBV6-5 and J is TRBJ2-7; the match to TRBD2 covers 9 bases. The germline gives CDR1 MNHEY, CDR2 SVGAGI. The CDR3 runs 15 residues. V lost 0 bases and J lost 4; bases outside the gene matches: 4. CDR3 coding DNA: TGTGCCAGCAGTTACTCCCCGGGACTAGCTTACGAGCAGTACTTC. Amino acids: CASSYSPGLAYEQYF.

The CDR3 DNA is TGCGCCAGCAGCTTGGTTGGGCGGGATTCAGATACGCAGTATTTT. It yields the protein CASSLVGRDSDTQYF. The gene calls are TRBV5-1 and TRBJ2-3, with a tentative D call TRBD2 (6 bases). The V end lost 0 bases, the J end lost 4 bases, and 12 bases lay between the germline ends. Germline V lookup: CDR1 SGHRS, CDR2 YFSETQ. CDR3 length: 15 residues.

This clone was seen only once. The chain couples TRBV6-6 to TRBJ2-7; 9 bases are a match to TRBD1. The germline V gene has CDR1 MNHNY and CDR2 SVGAGI (reference sequence). The CDR3 is made up of 15 amino acids. Unmatched junction bases numbered 4, after V lost 2 bases and J lost 2 bases. CDR3 amino acids: CASSYETGGPYEQYF. Here the CDR3 DNA reads TGTGCCAGCAGTTACGAGACAGGGGGGCCCTACGAGCAGTACTTC.

V usage is TRBV3-1 (or the pseudogene TRBV3-2) and J usage is TRBJ2-2; D is unresolved. Germline V CDR1 and CDR2: LGHDT, YNNKEL (reference sequence). Trimming cost V 0 bases and J 5 bases, with 7 bases left between them. The CDR3 spans 14 residues. The CDR3 sequence is CASSQDGLTGELFF. The CDR3 DNA reads TGTGCCAGCAGCCAAGATGGGCTGACCGGGGAGCTGTTTTTT.

The chain combines TRBV2 with TRBJ2-2; 11 nucleotides align to TRBD2. The CDR3 spans 14 residues. Germline CDR1 and CDR2: SNHLY and FYNNEI. V shed 4 bases, J shed 6 bases, and the junction held 1 base outside the gene matches. CDR3 DNA sequence: TGTGCCAGCAGTGTACTAGCGGGAGCCGGGGAGCTGTTTTTT. Residues: CASSVLAGAGELFF.

This rearrangement joins TRBV28 to TRBJ2-3; 11 bases align to TRBD2. With V trimmed by 5 bases and J by 5 bases, 9 bases remained unmatched. Per germline, CDR1 MDHEN and CDR2 SYDVKM. The length of the CDR3 is 16 residues. This chain's CDR3 is CASSPSKGLAVDTQYF. The CDR3 DNA reads as TGTGCCAGCAGTCCCTCTAAGGGACTAGCGGTAGATACGCAGTATTTT. Variable domain in full (rest from reference TRBV28 and TRBJ2-3): DVKVTQSSRYLVKRTGEKVFLECVQDMDHENMFWYRQDPGLGLRLIYFSYDVKMKEKGDIPEGYSVSREKKERFSLILESASTNQTSMYLCASSPSKGLAVDTQYFGPGTRLTVL.